Listed below are T cell receptor beta chains from one sample, sequenced in a study of blood T cell repertoires in COVID-19. Libraries were prepared by immunoSEQ multiplex PCR; TCRdb keeps only in-frame clonotypes and omits some of them. The table shows about 210,000 clones, with around 80% occurring only once. The sample comprised peripheral blood. The origin of the receptors is a woman between 40 and 55 years old with acute or convalescent COVID-19. Both conserved end residues are part of each CDR3. The D gene is left open where the match is weak. The size of a clone is reported for some rows only, either as once, few or many, or as a class for expanded clones.

d_call j_call clone_size v_call cdr3_nt cdr3_aa
NA TRBJ2-5 NA TRBV24-1 TGTGCCACCAGTCAGGTCGGGACCCAGTACTTC CATSQVGTQYF
TRBD1 TRBJ1-1 NA TRBV7-8 TGTGCCAGCAGGTATGACAGGGGCACTGAAGCTTTCTTT CASRYDRGTEAFF
TRBD1 TRBJ1-5 NA TRBV6-5 TGTGCCAGCAGCCACAGGGGGCTAGATCAGCCCCAGCATTTT CASSHRGLDQPQHF
TRBD1 TRBJ1-2 NA TRBV19 TGTGCCAGTAGTCGGGACAGGAGTGGTACTAACTATGGCTACACCTTC CASSRDRSGTNYGYTF
TRBD1 TRBJ2-7 NA TRBV4-2 TGTGCCAGCAGCCGGGGACAGGCCTACGAGCAGTACTTC CASSRGQAYEQYF
TRBD2 TRBJ2-2 few TRBV27 TGTGCCAGCCGGCTAGCGGGGACCGGGGAGCTGTTTTTT CASRLAGTGELFF
NA TRBJ2-7 NA TRBV12-3/TRBV12-4 TGTGCCAGCAGTTTAGACCAGTTCGAGCAGTACTTC CASSLDQFEQYF
NA TRBJ1-1 NA TRBV18 TGTGCCAGCTCACCGGAGGGATCGGACACTGAAGCTTTCTTT CASSPEGSDTEAFF
NA TRBJ1-1 NA TRBV5-6 TGTGCCAGCAGTCCGTGGGGAGGGGGAATCCCTGAAGCTTTCTTT CASSPWGGGIPEAFF
NA TRBJ2-6 NA TRBV5-4 TGTGCCAGCAGCCCTCGGAAACAGGGCGGCGGGGCCAACGTCCTGACTTTC CASSPRKQGGGANVLTF
NA TRBJ2-7 NA TRBV9 TGTGCCAGCAGCGTATTTGGAGACCCAACCTACGAGCAGTACTTC CASSVFGDPTYEQYF
NA TRBJ2-2 NA TRBV29-1 TGCAGCGTTGGAGGGGGGCTAGCGGATAACACCGGGGAGCTGTTTTTT CSVGGGLADNTGELFF
NA TRBJ2-7 NA TRBV30 TGTGCCTGGTCGCGGACGGGAGACCACGAGCAGTACTTC CAWSRTGDHEQYF
NA TRBJ2-7 NA TRBV14 TGTGCCAGCAGCCGTTTACTAGCTTTCGAGCAGTACTTC CASSRLLAFEQYF
TRBD2 TRBJ2-1 once TRBV5-1 TGCGCCAGCAGCCCCAGCGGGAGCCCCTACAATGAGCAGTTCTTC CASSPSGSPYNEQFF
TRBD2 TRBJ2-7 NA TRBV4-3 TGCGCCAGCAGCCAAGTAGCGGGAGAGCTGGGGTACGAGCAGTACTTC CASSQVAGELGYEQYF
TRBD2 TRBJ2-1 NA TRBV27 TGTGCCAGCAGGGGACTAGCGGGAGGGCCGGCCAATGAGCAGTTCTTC CASRGLAGGPANEQFF
TRBD1 TRBJ1-5 NA TRBV18 TGTGCCAGCTCACGGCAGGGGGCATATCAGCCCCAGCATTTT CASSRQGAYQPQHF
TRBD1 TRBJ1-5 NA TRBV7-3 TGTGCCAGCAGCTTAAGTTACGGGACAGGGTGCCGCTATAGCAATCAGCCCCAGCATTTT CASSLSYGTGCRYSNQPQHF
TRBD1 TRBJ2-7 NA TRBV2 TGTGCCAGCAGCATAGACAGGGGCTACGAGCAGTACTTC CASSIDRGYEQYF
TRBD1 TRBJ1-5 NA TRBV5-5 TGTGCCAGCAGCCCAACGACAGGGGCCCTGGGCAATCAGCCCCAGCATTTT CASSPTTGALGNQPQHF